This T cell receptor (beta chain) was obtained from a study of blood T cells in healthy people across ages. Per sample, a minimum of 6.5 million PBMCs were isolated. Germline values: CDR1 DFQATT, CDR2 SNEGSKA (reference sequence). V gave up 5 bases and J gave up 0 bases; unmatched junction bases: 6. The CDR3 contains 14 residues. A second PCR of roughly 7 to 11 cycles used a sample-barcoded 5' primer and a J-beta primer mix. Each CDR3 protein gets one entry after TCRdb re-called the 5' RACE reads with MiXCR. The profile shows fewer than 650,000 distinct CDR3 sequences, roughly a quarter of them singletons. These data were also filed under a second study, of T cells of mothers and their children.

The chain links TRBV20-1 to TRBJ1-1, with 7 bases aligning to TRBD1. The sequence was collected from a boy younger than 10 in good health. The specimen was blood. For the CDR3, the DNA is TGCAGTGCTGATACAGGGGAGATGAACACTGAAGCTTTCTTT. Its translation: CSADTGEMNTEAFF.